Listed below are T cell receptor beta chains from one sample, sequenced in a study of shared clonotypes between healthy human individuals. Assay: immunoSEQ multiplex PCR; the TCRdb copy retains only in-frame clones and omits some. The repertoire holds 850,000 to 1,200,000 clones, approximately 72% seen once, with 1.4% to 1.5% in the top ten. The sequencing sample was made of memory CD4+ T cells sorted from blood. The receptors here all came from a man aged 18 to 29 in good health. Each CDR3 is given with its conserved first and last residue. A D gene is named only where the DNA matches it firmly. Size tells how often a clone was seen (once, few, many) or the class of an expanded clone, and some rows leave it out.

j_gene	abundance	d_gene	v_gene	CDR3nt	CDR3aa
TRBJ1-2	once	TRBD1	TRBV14	TGTGCCAGCAGCCAAGAGACAGGGATTGGCTATGGCTACACCTTC	CASSQETGIGYGYTF
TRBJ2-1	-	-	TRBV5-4	TGTGCCAGCAGCACGACCCCAGTGGGAAACAATGAGCAGTTCTTC	CASSTTPVGNNEQFF
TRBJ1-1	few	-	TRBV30	TGTGCCTGGAGACAGGGTGGCCAGAACACTGAAGCTTTCTTT	CAWRQGGQNTEAFF
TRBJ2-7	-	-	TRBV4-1	TGCGCCAGCAGCCAAGACTGGGGACCCTACGAGCAGTACTTC	CASSQDWGPYEQYF
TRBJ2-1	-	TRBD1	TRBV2	TGTGCCAGCAGTAGGGACAGGGCCTACAATGAGCAGTTCTTC	CASSRDRAYNEQFF
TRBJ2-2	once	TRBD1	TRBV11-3	TGTGCCAGCAGCCCACCGACAGGGGCCACGAACACCGGGGAGCTGTTTTTT	CASSPPTGATNTGELFF
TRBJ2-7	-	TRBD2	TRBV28	TGTGCCAGCAGTCCGGGACTAGCGGGATCTGTCGGCTCCTACGAGCAGTACTTC	CASSPGLAGSVGSYEQYF
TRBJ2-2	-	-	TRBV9	TGTGCCAGCAGCGTAGGCGTGTCGAACACCGGGGAGCTGTTTTTT	CASSVGVSNTGELFF
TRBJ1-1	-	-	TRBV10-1	TGCGCCAGCAGTGAGTCCATAATCAGGGACACTGAAGCTTTCTTT	CASSESIIRDTEAFF
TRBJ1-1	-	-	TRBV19	TGTGCCAGTAGTATGGGCCCCCAGGGTAACACTGAAGCTTTCTTT	CASSMGPQGNTEAFF
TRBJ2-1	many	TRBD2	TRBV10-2	TGCGCCAGCTCTGAGGCTAGCGGGAGATATCGAGGGATGTTCTTC	CASSEASGRYRGMFF
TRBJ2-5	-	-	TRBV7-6	TGTGCCAGCAGCCCCTTTTATAGTACAGAGACCCAGTACTTC	CASSPFYSTETQYF
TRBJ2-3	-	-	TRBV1	TGCACCAGCAGCCAAGTAATCTCCGGACTAGCGGGTTGCACAGATACGCAGTATTTT	CTSSQVISGLAGCTDTQYF
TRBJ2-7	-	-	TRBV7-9	TGTGCCAGGGCCCGGCCCTGGAGGAGCTCCTACGAGCAGTACTTC	CARARPWRSSYEQYF
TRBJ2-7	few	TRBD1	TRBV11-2	TGTGCCAGCAGCCGCGGACTCCGGGACAGGGGCTACGAGCAGTACTTC	CASSRGLRDRGYEQYF
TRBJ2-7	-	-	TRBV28	TGTGCCAGCATCGGGCCTTCCTCCTACGAGCAGTACTTC	CASIGPSSYEQYF
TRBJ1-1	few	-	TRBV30	TGTGCCTGGCGAGCCGACGGGCGGGACTCTGAAGCTTTCTTT	CAWRADGRDSEAFF
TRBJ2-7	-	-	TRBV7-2	TGTGCCAGCAGCTTAGACAGATACTACGAGCAGTACTTC	CASSLDRYYEQYF
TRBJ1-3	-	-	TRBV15	TGTGCCACCAGCAGATCTCGAGGGAGTGGAAACACCATATATTTT	CATSRSRGSGNTIYF
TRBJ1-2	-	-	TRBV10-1	TGCGCCAGCAGCTCTGGGGGTAACTATGGCTACACCTTC	CASSSGGNYGYTF
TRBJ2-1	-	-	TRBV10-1	TGCGCCAGCAGTCCCGACGGGGCAGGATACAATGAGCAGTTCTTC	CASSPDGAGYNEQFF
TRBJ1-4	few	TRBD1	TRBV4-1	TGCGCCAGCAGCTCCGGGACAGGGGGAGAAAAACTGTTTTTT	CASSSGTGGEKLFF
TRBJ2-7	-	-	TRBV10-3	TGTGCCATCAGGGGGAGCGGGGAGCAGTACTTC	CAIRGSGEQYF
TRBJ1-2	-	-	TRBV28	TGTGCCAGCAGTTACAGGGAAACTGGCTACACCTTC	CASSYRETGYTF
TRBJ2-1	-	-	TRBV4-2	TGTGCCAGCAGCCCAAGGTCGGAGGGGCTGTTCTTC	CASSPRSEGLFF
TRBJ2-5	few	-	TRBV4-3	TGCGCCAGCAGCCAAGAACGACGGGGCGAGACCCAGTACTTC	CASSQERRGETQYF
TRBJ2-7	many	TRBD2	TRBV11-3	TGTGCCAGCAGCTTAGCCTTCGGGACTAGCGTCGAGCAGTACTTC	CASSLAFGTSVEQYF